This entry is about one T cell receptor (beta chain). Its target is unknown. Germline CDR1 is SGHAT and CDR2 is FQDESV (reference sequence). The CDR3 runs to 15 residues. V shed 5 bases and J 3 bases; nucleotides not matched to a gene: 10. The sample originates from a study of CD8+ T cells in alopecia areata. About the research overall: The study gave treated patients oral tofacitinib at 5 to 10 mg twice daily. The drug, tofacitinib, lasted 6 to 18 months, followed by 6 months off drug.

Investigators isolated RNA and reverse transcribed it into cDNA to act as the sequencing template. Some clones are missing from TCRdb's copy, which holds only in-frame ones; the method was immunoSEQ multiplex PCR. The sample shows under 300,000 clones, under 80% of them seen only once. Study-wide results and limits: There were also resident alphabeta T cells of normal skin sequenced in scalp samples. Lesional tissue from the scalp (especially in alopecia totalis/universalis) showed higher clonality than normal scalp.

This chain uses TRBV11-1 with TRBJ2-7; the match to TRBD1 covers 7 bases. The sample here was CD4+ T cells sorted from blood, taken at week 0. The TCR was taken from a human donor with alopecia areata. The CDR3 bases are TGTGCCAGCAGCCCCCCGACAGGGAGATACTACGAGCAGTACTTC. It translates to CASSPPTGRYYEQYF.